This TCR beta chain was recorded in a study of T-cell reconstitution after alpha-beta-depleted transplantation in children. This clonotype was found a few times. The CDR3 length is 14 residues. Trimming removed 3 bases at V and 0 bases at J, with 10 bases between. The germline V gene has CDR1 DFQATT and CDR2 SNEGSKA (reference sequence). Preparation of the TCRbeta library used unique molecular identifiers. MiXCR, applied by TCRdb to the PCR reads, yields one record per CDR3 protein. The table includes about 980,000 distinct CDR3 sequences, about 30% detected once. This receptor was taken from a boy under two years old who had a stem cell transplant for SCID, so the T cells may come from the graft donor. Sequenced here: PBMCs, mostly from graft donor cells, sampled 360 days after TCRalphabeta/CD19-depleted stem cell transplant. The V call is TRBV20-1, the J call TRBJ2-3; no definite D call. The chain's CDR3 is CSARFSRSTDTQYF. The CDR3 DNA reads as TGCAGTGCTAGGTTCAGCCGCAGCACAGATACGCAGTATTTT.